This T cell receptor beta chain was obtained from a study of beta chain features in type 1 diabetes. The authors reverse transcribed all of the isolated RNA, so sequencing captured expressed TCRB transcripts. Measured with immunoSEQ multiplex PCR; TCRdb has only the in-frame clones, and not every one. The top ten clones hold roughly 0.06% of a sample with under 500,000 clones, roughly 31% of them seen once. This clone was seen only a few times. The sequence came from a man aged 18 to 30 in good health. The sample consisted of naive CD4+ T cells from blood.

The CDR3 nucleotides read TGCAGCGTTGAAAGAGAGGAAGGGTACCTTGAAGCTTTCTTT. It encodes CSVEREEGYLEAFF. The J gene is TRBJ1-1, the V gene TRBV29-1; D gene unclear. Germline V gene data show CDR1 as SQVTM and CDR2 as ANQGSEA. The CDR3 runs to 14 residues. V was pared by 2 bases and J by 7 bases, with 17 bases between.